This T cell receptor beta chain appears in the sequencing data of a study of blood T cells in healthy people across ages. J lost 3 bases, V lost 2 bases, and 10 bases had no gene match. CDR1 is LGHDT, CDR2 YNNKEL, per germline (reference sequence). This CDR3 is built from 18 residues. Alongside a J-beta primer mix, a sample-barcoded 5' primer served in a second PCR lasting roughly 6 to 11 cycles. TCRdb redid the calling of the 5' RACE reads with MiXCR, one entry per CDR3 protein. Of some 1,500,000 distinct CDR3 sequences listed, around 40% are singletons. Sequenced material: blood. This chain links TRBV3-1 with TRBJ1-4; the match to TRBD1 covers 9 bases. The TCR comes from a woman between 18 and 29 years old in good health. The CDR3: CASSQLTGGGSPNEKLFF. CDR3 bases: TGTGCCAGCAGCCAACTAACAGGGGGCGGCTCGCCTAATGAAAAACTGTTTTTT.